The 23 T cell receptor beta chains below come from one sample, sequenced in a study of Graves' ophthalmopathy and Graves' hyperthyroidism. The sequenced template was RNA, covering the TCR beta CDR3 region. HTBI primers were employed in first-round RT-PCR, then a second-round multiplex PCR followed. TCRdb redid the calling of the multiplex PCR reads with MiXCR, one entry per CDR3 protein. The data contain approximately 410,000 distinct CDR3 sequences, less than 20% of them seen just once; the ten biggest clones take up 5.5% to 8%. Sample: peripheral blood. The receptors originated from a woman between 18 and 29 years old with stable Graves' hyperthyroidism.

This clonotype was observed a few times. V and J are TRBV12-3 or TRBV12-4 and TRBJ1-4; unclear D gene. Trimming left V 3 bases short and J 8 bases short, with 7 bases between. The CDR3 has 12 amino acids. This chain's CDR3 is CASSLMSEKLFF. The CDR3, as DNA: TGTGCCAGCAGTTTGATGAGCGAAAAACTGTTTTTT.

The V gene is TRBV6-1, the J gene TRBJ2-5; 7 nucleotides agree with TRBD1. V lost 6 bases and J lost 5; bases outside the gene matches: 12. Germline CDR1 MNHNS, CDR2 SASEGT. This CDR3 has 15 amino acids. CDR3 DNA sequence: TGTGCCAGCAGCATGACAGGGCTGTCATGGGAGACCCAGTACTTC. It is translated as CASSMTGLSWETQYF.

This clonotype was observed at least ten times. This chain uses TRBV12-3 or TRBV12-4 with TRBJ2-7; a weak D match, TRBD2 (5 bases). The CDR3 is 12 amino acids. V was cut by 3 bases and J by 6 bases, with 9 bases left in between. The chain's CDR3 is CASSFGSSEQYF. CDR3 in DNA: TGTGCCAGCAGTTTTGGGAGTTCCGAGCAGTACTTC.

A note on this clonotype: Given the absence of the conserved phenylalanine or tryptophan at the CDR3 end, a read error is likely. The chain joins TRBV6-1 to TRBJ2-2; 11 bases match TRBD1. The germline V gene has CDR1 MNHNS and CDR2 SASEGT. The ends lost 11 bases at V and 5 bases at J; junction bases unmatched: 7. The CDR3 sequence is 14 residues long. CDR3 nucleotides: TGTGCCTGCGCCGGGACAGGGGGAACCGGGGAGCTGTTTCTT. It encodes CACAGTGGTGELFL.

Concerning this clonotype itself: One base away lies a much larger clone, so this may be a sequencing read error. The DNA for the CDR3 is TGTGCCACCAGTGATTCTGCGGGTGCAGAGACCAAGTACTTC. It yields the protein CATSDSAGAETKYF. The V gene is TRBV24-1, the J gene TRBJ2-5, with a possible D match to TRBD2 (5 bases). CDR3 length: 14 amino acids. Germline lookup yields CDR1 KGHDR and CDR2 SFDVKD.

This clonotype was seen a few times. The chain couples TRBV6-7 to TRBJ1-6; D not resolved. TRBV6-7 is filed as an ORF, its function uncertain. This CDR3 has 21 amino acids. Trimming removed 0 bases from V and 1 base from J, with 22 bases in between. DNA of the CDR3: TGTGCCAGCAGTTACTCATCCCGGCCAGATTCGGAAGCGTCCTATAATTCACCCCTCCACTTT. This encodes CASSYSSRPDSEASYNSPLHF.

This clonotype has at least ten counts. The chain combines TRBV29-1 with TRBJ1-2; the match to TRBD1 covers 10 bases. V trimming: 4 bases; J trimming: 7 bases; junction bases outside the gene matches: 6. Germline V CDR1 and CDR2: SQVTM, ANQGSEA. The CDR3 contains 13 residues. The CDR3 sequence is CSVGGTGVAGYTF. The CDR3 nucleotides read TGCAGCGTTGGGGGGACAGGGGTTGCTGGCTACACCTTC.

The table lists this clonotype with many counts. The CDR3 sequence: CSASPSGGSETQYF. The CDR3 region has the DNA TGCAGTGCTAGTCCTTCTGGAGGGTCAGAGACCCAGTACTTC. V usage is TRBV20-1 and J usage is TRBJ2-5; D might be TRBD2 (6 bases). Deletions cut 3 bases from V and 4 bases from J, with 15 bases between. CDR1 is DFQATT and CDR2 is SNEGSKA in the germline V gene (reference sequence). This CDR3 comprises 14 residues.

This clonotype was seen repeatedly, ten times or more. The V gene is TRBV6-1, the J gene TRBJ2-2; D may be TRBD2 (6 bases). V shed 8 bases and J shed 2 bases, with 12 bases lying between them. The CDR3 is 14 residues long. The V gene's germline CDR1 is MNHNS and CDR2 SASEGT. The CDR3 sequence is CASLGLLNTGELFF. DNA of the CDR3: TGTGCCAGCCTGGGACTCTTAAACACCGGGGAGCTGTTTTTT.

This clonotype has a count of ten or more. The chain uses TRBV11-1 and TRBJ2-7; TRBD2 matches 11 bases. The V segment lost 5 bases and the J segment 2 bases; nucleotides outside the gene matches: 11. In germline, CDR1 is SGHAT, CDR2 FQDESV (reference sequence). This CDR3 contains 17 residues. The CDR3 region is CASSRGGLAGIPYEQYF. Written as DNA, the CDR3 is TGTGCCAGCAGCCGGGGAGGACTAGCGGGTATCCCCTACGAGCAGTACTTC.

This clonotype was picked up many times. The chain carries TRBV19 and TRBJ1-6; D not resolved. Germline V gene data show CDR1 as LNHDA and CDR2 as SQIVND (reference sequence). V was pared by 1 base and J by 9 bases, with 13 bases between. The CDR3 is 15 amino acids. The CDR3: CASSIAPGEGSPLHF. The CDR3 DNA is TGTGCCAGTAGTATAGCTCCGGGCGAGGGTTCACCCCTCCACTTT.

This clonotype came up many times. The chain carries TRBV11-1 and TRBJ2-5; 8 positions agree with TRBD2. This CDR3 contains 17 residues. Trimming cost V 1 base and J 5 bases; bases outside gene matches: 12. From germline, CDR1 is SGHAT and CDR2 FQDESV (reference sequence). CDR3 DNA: TGTGCCAGCAGCTTAGTTGCGACTGGCGGGGGGTATGAGACCCAGTACTTC. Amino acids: CASSLVATGGGYETQYF.

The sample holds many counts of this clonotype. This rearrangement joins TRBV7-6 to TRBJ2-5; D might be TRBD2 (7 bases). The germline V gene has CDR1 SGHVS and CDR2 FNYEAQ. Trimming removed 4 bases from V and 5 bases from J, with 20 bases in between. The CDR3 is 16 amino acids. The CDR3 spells CASSSQGGGQSETQYF. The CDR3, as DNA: TGTGCCAGCAGCTCCCAAGGGGGGGGGCAATCGGAGACCCAGTACTTC.

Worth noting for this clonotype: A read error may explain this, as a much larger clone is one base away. CDR3 region: CASSSFGGSNQPQHF. The CDR3 nucleotides read TGTGCCAGCAGTTCCTTCGGGGGGAGCAATCAGCCCCAGCATTTT. This rearrangement joins TRBV6-2 or TRBV6-3 to TRBJ1-5; weak D call: TRBD1 (5 bases). CDR1 is MNHEY and CDR2 is SVGEGT in the germline V gene. V dropped 4 bases and J dropped 1 base, with 11 bases sitting between them. There are 15 residues in the CDR3.

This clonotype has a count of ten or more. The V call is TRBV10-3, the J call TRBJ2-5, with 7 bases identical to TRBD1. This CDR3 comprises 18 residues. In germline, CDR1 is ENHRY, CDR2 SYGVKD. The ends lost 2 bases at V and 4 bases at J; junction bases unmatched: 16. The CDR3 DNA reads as TGTGCCATCAGTGAGCTGTGGGACAGTTCCTTTTGGGGAGAGACCCAGTACTTC. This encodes CAISELWDSSFWGETQYF.

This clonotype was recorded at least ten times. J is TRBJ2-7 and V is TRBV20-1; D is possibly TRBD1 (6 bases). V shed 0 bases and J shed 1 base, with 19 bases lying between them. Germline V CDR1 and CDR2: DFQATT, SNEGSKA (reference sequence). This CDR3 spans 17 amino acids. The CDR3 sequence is CSARDSLARGRSYEQYF. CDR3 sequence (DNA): TGCAGTGCTAGAGATAGCCTGGCCAGGGGTCGATCCTACGAGCAGTACTTC.

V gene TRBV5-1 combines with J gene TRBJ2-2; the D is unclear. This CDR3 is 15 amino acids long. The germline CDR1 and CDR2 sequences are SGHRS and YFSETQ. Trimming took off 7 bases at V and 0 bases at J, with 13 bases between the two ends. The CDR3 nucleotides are TGCGCCAGCCAAACTGGACCGTCGAACACCGGGGAGCTGTTTTTT. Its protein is CASQTGPSNTGELFF.

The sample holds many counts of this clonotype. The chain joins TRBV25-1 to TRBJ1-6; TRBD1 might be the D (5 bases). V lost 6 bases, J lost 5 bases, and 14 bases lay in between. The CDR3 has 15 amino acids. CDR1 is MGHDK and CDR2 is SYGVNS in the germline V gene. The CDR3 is CASRDPGRNNSPLHF. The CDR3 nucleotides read TGTGCCAGCAGGGACCCGGGACGGAATAATTCACCCCTCCACTTT. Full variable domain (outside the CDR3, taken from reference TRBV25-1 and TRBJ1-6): EADIYQTPRYLVIGTGKKITLECSQTMGHDKMYWYQQDPGMELHLIHYSYGVNSTEKGDLSSESTVSRIRTEHFPLTLESARPSHTSQYLCASRDPGRNNSPLHFGNGTRLTVT.

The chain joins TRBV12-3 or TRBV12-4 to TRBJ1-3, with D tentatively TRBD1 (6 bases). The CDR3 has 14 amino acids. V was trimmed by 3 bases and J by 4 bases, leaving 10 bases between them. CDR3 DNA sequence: TGTGCCAGCAGTTTCGGGGGGCTCGGAAACACCATATATTTT. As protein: CASSFGGLGNTIYF.

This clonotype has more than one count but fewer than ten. The CDR3 reads CASSETGQAYEQYF. CDR3 in DNA: TGTGCCAGCAGCGAGACGGGACAGGCCTACGAGCAGTACTTC. The rearrangement uses TRBV7-9 and TRBJ2-7; 8 bases are shared with TRBD1. The germline V gene encodes CDR1 SEHNR and CDR2 FQNEAQ (reference sequence). Trimming removed 5 bases from V and 2 bases from J; junction bases left unmatched: 5. The CDR3 is 14 amino acids. The variable domain in full, completed from reference TRBV7-9 and TRBJ2-7, reads DTGVSQNPRHKITKRGQNVTFRCDPISEHNRLYWYRQTLGQGPEFLTYFQNEAQLEKSRLLSDRFSAERPKGSFSTLEIQRTEQGDSAMYLCASSETGQAYEQYFGPGTRLTVT.

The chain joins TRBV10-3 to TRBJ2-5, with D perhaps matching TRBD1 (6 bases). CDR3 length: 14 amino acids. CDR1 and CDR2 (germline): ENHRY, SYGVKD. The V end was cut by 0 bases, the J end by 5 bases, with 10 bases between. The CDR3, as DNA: TGTGCCATCAGTGAGTCTCCAGGGGCGGAGACCCAGTACTTC. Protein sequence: CAISESPGAETQYF.

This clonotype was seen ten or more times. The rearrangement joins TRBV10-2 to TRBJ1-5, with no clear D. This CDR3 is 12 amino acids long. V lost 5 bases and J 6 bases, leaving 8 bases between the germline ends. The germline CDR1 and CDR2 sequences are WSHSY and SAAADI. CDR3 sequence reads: CASSQTGQPQHF. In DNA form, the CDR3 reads TGCGCCAGCAGTCAGACCGGTCAGCCCCAGCATTTT.

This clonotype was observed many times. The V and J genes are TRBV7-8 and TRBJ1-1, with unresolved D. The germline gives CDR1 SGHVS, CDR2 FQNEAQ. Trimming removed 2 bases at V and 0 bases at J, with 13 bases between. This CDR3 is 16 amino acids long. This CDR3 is CASSLRIPFLNTEAFF. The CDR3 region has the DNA TGTGCCAGCAGCTTAAGGATTCCGTTTTTGAACACTGAAGCTTTCTTT. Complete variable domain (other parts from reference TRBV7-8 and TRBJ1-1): GAGVSQSPRYKVAKRGQDVALRCDPISGHVSLFWYQQALGQGPEFLTYFQNEAQLDKSGLPSDRFFAERPEGSVSTLKIQRTQQEDSAVYLCASSLRIPFLNTEAFFGQGTRLTVV.